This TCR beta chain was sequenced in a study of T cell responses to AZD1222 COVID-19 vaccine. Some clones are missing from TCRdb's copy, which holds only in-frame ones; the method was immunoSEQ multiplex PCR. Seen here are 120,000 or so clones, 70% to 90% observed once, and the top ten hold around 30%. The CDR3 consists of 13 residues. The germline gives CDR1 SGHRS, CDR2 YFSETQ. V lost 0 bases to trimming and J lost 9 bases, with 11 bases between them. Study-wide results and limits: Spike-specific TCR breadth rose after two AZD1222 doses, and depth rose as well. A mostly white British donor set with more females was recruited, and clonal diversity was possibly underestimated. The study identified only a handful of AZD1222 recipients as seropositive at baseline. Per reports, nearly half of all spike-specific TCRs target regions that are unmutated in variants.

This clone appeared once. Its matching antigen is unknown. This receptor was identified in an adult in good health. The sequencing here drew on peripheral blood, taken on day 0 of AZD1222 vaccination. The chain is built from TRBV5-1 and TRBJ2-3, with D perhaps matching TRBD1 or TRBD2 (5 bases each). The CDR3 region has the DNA TGCGCCAGCAGCTTGGGAGGGGTAGGAACGCAGTATTTT. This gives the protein CASSLGGVGTQYF.